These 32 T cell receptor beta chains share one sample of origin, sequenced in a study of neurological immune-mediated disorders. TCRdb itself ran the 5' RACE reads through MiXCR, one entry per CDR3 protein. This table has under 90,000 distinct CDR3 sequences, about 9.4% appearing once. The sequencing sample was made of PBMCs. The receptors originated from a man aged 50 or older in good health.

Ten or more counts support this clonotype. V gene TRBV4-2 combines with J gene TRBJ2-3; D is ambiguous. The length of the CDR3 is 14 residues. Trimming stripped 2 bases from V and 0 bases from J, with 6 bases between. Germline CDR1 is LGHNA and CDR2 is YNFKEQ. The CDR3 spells CASSQRTSTDTQYF. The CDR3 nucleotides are TGTGCCAGCAGCCAAAGGACGAGCACAGATACGCAGTATTTT.

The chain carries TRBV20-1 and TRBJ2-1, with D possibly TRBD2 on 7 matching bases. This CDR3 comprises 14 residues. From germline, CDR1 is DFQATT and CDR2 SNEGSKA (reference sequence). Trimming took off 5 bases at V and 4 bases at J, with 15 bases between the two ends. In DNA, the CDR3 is TGCAGTGCTGAGGGGGGGACCCGATACAATGAGCAGTTCTTC. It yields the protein CSAEGGTRYNEQFF.

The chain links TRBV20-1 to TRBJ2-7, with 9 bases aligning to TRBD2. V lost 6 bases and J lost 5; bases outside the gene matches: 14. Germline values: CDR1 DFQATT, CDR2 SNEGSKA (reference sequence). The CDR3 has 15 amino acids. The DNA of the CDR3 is TGCAGTGCGCCCGAGAGGCGGGAGGGCCGCAACGAGCAGTACTTC. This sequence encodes CSAPERREGRNEQYF.

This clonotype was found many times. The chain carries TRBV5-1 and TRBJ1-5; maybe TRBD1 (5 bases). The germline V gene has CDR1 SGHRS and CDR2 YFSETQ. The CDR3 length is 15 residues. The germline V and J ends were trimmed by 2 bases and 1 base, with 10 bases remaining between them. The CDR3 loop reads CASSFDEGSNQPQHF. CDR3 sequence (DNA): TGCGCCAGCAGCTTCGATGAGGGGAGCAATCAGCCCCAGCATTTT.

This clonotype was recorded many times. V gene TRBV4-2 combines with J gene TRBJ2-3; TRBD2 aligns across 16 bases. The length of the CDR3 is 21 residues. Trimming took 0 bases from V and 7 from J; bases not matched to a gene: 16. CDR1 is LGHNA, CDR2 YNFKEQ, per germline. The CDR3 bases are TGTGCCAGCAGCCAAGAGTTAGTGGGACTAGCGGGGGGGCCTCTAGGATATACGCAGTATTTT. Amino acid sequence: CASSQELVGLAGGPLGYTQYF.

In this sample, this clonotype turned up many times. The CDR3 region is CASSHSLGDTLATGELFF. CDR3 DNA sequence: TGTGCCAGCAGCCACTCCCTTGGGGACACCTTGGCGACCGGGGAGCTGTTTTTT. The V and J genes are TRBV7-8 and TRBJ2-2; D might be TRBD1 (6 bases). The CDR3 loop spans 18 amino acids. Germline V lookup: CDR1 SGHVS, CDR2 FQNEAQ. V gave up 5 bases and J gave up 5 bases, with 24 bases separating them.

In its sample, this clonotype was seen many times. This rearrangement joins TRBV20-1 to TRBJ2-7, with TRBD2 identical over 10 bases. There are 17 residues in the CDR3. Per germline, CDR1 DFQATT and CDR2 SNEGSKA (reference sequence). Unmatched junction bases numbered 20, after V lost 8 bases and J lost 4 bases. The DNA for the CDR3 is TGCAGTCCGGTTTATAGTCGCGCTAGCGGGGGCCTGTACGAGCAGTACTTC. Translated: CSPVYSRASGGLYEQYF.

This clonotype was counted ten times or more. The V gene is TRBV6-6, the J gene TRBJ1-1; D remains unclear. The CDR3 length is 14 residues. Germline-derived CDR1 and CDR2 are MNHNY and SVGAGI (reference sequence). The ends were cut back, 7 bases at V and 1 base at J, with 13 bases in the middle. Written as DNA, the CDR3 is TGTGCCAGCAAAAGACAAGGCGGGAACACTGAAGCTTTCTTT. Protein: CASKRQGGNTEAFF.

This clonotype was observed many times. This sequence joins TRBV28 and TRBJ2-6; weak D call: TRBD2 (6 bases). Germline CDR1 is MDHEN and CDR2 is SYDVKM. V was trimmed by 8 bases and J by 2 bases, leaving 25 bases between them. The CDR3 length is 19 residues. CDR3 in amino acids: CASRSPTGVSSPGANVLTF. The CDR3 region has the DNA TGTGCCAGCCGTTCCCCCACGGGGGTTAGTTCGCCTGGGGCCAACGTCCTGACTTTC. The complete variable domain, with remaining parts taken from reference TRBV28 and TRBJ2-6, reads DVKVTQSSRYLVKRTGEKVFLECVQDMDHENMFWYRQDPGLGLRLIYFSYDVKMKEKGDIPEGYSVSREKKERFSLILESASTNQTSMYLCASRSPTGVSSPGANVLTFGAGSRLTVL.

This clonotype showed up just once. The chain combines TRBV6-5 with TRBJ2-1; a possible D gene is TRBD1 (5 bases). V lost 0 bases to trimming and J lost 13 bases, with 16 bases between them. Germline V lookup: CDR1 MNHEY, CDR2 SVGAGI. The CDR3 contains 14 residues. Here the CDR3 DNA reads TGTGCCAGCAGTTACTCCGCCCAGGACAATTATCAGTTCTTC. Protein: CASSYSAQDNYQFF.

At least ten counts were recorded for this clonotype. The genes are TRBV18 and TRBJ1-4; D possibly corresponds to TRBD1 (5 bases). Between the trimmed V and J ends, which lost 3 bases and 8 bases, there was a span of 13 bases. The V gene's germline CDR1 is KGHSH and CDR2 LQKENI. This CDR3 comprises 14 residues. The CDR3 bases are TGTGCCAGCTCACCGGAGGGGATAAGGGAAAAACTGTTTTTT. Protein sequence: CASSPEGIREKLFF. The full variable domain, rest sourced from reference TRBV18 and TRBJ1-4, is NAGVMQNPRHLVRRRGQEARLRCSPMKGHSHVYWYRQLPEEGLKFMVYLQKENIIDESGMPKERFSAEFPKEGPSILRIQQVVRGDSAAYFCASSPEGIREKLFFGSGTQLSVL.

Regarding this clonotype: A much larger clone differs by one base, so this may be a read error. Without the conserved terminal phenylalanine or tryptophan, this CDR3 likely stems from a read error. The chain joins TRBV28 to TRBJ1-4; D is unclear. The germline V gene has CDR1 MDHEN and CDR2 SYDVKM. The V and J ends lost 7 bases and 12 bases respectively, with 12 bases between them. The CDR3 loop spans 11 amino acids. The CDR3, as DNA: TGTGCCAGCACCGGAGGGTACCAACTGTTTTGT. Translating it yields CASTGGYQLFC.

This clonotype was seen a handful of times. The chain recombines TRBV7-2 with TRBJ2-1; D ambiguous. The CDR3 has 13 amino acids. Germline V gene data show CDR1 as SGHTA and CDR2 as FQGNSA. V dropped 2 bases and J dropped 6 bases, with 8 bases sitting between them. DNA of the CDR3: TGTGCCAGCAGCTTAAGAGTTCGCAATGAGCAGTTCTTC. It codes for CASSLRVRNEQFF.

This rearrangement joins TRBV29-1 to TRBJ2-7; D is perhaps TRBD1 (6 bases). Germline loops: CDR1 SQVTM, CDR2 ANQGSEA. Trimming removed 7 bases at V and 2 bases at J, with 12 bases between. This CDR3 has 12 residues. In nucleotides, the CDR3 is TGCAGCGGGGGAAAGGGGGCCTACGAGCAGTACTTC. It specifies CSGGKGAYEQYF.

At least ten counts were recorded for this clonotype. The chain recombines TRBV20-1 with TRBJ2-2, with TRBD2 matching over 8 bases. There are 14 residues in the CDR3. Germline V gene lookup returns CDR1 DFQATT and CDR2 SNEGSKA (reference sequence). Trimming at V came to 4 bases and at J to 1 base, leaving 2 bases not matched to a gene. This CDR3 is CSAIAGQNTGELFF. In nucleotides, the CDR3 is TGCAGTGCTATAGCGGGACAGAACACCGGGGAGCTGTTTTTT.

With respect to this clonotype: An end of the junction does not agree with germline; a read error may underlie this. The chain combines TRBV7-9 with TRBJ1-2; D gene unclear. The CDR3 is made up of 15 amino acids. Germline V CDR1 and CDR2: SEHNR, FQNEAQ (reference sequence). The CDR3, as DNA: TGTGCCAACAGCTTTGGCAGGTGGCGCGCTCATGGCTACACCTTC. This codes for CANSFGRWRAHGYTF.

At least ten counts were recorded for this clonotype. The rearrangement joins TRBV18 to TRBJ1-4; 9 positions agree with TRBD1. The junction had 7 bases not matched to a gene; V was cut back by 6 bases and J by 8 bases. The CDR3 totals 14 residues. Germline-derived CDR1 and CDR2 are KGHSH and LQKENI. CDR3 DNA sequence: TGTGCCAGCTCGGCCCGGGACAGGGACGAAAAACTGTTTTTT. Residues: CASSARDRDEKLFF.

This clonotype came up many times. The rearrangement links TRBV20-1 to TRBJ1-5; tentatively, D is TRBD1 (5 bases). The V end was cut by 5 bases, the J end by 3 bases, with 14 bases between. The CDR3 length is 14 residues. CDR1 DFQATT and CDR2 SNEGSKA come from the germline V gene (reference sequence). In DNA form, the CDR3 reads TGCAGTGCTCGGGGGAGCGGTTACAATCAGCCCCAGCATTTT. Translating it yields CSARGSGYNQPQHF.

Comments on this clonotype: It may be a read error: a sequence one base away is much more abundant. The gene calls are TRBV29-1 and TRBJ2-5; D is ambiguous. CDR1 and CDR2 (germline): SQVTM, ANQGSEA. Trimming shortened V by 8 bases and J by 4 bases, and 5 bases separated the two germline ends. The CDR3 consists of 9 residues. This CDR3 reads CSFGETQYF. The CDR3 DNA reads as TGCAGCTTTGGAGAGACCCAGTACTTC.

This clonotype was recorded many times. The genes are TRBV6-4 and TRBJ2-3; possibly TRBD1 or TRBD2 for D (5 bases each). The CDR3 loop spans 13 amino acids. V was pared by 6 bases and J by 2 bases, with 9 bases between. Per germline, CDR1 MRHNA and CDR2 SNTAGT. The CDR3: CASSRDDTDTQYF. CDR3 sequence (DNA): TGTGCCAGCAGCCGGGACGACACAGATACGCAGTATTTT.

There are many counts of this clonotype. This chain's CDR3 is CASSLVNHGYNEQFF. The CDR3 DNA follows: TGCGCCAGCAGCTTGGTGAATCACGGGTACAATGAGCAGTTCTTC. The chain joins TRBV5-1 to TRBJ2-1; D is unclear. The V end was cut by 0 bases, the J end by 4 bases, with 11 bases between. The CDR3 runs to 15 residues. CDR1 and CDR2 from the germline V gene are SGHRS and YFSETQ.

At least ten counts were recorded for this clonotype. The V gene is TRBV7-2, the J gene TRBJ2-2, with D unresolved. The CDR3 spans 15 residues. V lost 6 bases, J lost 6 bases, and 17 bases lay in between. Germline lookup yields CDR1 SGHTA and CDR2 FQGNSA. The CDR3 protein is CASRFEAATPGELFF. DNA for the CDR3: TGTGCCAGCAGATTCGAGGCCGCGACCCCCGGGGAGCTGTTTTTT.

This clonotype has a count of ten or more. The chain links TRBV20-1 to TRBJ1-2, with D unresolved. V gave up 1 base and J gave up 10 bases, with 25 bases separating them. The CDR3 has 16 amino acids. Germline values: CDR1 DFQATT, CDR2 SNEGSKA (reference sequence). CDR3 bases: TGCAGTGCTAGAGCCCCAACCCGGGTATCGGTCAGCGACTACACCTTC. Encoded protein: CSARAPTRVSVSDYTF.

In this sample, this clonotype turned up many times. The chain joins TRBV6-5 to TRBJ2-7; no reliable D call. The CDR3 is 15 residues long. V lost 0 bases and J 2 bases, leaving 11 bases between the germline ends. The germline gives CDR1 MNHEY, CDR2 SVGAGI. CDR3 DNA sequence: TGTGCCAGCAGTTACTCTGGGCAGACAACCTACGAGCAGTACTTC. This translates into CASSYSGQTTYEQYF.

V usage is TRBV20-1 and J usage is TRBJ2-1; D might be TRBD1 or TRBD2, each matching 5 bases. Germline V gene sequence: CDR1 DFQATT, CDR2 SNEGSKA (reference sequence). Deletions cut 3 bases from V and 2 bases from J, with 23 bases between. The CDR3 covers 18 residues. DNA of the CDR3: TGCAGTGCTAGTCACCGCCAAAAAGGGACGGGCACCTACAATGAGCAGTTCTTC. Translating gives CSASHRQKGTGTYNEQFF.

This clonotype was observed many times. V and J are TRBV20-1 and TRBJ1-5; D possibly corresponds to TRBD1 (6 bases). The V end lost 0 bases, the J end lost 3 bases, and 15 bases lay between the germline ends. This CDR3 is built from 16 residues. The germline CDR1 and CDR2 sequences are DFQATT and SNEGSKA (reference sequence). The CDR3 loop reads CSARENGRGVNQPQHF. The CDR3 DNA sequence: TGCAGTGCTAGAGAAAACGGCAGGGGAGTCAATCAGCCCCAGCATTTT.

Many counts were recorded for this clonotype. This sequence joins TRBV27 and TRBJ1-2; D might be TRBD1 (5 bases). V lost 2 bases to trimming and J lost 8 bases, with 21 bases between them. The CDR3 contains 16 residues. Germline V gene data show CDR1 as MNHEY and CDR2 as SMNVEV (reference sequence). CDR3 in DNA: TGTGCCAGCAGTTTAACCCCCGTTGGGACTCTAAGGGGCTACACCTTC. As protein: CASSLTPVGTLRGYTF.

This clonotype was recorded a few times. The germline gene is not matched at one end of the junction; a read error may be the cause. The CDR3 sequence: CVSSQVGWGQGYQPQHF. CDR3 bases: TGTGTCAGCAGCCAAGTCGGCTGGGGGCAGGGCTATCAGCCCCAGCATTTT. J is TRBJ1-5 and V is TRBV4-2, with D possibly TRBD1 on 6 matching bases. In germline, CDR1 is LGHNA, CDR2 YNFKEQ. The CDR3 has 17 amino acids.

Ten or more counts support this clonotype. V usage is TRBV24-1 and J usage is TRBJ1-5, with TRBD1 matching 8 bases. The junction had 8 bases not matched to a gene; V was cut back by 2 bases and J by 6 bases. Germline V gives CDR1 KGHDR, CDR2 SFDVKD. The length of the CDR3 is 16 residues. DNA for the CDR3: TGTGCCACCAGTGATTCCCGGACAGGGAGGGTTCAGCCCCAGCATTTT. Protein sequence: CATSDSRTGRVQPQHF.

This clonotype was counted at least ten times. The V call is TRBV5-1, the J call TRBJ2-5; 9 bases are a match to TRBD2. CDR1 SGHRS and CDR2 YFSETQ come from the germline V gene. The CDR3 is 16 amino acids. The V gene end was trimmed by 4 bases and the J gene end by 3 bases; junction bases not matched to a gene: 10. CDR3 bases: TGCGCCAGCAGCCGCCGTAGCGGGAGAGGTGAAGAGACCCAGTACTTC. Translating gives CASSRRSGRGEETQYF.

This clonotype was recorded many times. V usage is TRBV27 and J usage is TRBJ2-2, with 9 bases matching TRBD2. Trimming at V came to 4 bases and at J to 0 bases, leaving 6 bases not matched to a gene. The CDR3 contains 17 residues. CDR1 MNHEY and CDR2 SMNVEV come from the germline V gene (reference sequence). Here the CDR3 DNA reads TGTGCCAGCAGTTCCTTAGCGGGGGCCCCGAACACCGGGGAGCTGTTTTTT. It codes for CASSSLAGAPNTGELFF.

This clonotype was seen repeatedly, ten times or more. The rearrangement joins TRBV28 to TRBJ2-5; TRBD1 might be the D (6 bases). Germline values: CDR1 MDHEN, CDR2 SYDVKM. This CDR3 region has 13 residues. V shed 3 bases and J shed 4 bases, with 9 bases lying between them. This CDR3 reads CASSFTGSETQYF. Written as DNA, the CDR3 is TGTGCCAGCAGTTTCACAGGGTCAGAGACCCAGTACTTC.